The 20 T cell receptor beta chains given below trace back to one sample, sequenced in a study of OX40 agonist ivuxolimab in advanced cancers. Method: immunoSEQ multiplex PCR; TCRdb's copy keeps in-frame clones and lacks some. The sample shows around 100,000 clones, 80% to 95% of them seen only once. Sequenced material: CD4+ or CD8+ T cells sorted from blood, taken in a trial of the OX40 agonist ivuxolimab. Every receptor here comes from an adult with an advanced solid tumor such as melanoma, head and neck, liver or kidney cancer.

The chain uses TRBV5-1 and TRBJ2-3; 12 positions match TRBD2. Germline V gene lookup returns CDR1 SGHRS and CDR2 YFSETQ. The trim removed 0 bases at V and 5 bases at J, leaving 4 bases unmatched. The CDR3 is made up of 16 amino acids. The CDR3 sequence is CASSLGGLAGQDTQYF. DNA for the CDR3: TGCGCCAGCAGCTTGGGGGGACTAGCGGGCCAAGATACGCAGTATTTT. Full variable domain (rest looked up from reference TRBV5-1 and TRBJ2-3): KAGVTQTPRYLIKTRGQQVTLSCSPISGHRSVSWYQQTPGQGLQFLFEYFSETQRNKGNFPGRFSGRQFSNSRSEMNVSTLELGDSALYLCASSLGGLAGQDTQYFGPGTRLTVL.

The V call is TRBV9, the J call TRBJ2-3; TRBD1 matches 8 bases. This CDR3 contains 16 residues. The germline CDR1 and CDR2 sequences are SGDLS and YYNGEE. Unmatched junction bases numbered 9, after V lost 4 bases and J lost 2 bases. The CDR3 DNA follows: TGTGCCAGCAGCTCCCGACAGGGGAGGCTCACAGATACGCAGTATTTT. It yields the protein CASSSRQGRLTDTQYF.

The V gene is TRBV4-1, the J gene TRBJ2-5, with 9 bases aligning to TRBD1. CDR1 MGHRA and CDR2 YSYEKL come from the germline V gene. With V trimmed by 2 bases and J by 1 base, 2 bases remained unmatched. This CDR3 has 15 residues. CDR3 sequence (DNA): TGCGCCAGCAGCCAATCGACAGGGGGCCAAGAGACCCAGTACTTC. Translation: CASSQSTGGQETQYF.

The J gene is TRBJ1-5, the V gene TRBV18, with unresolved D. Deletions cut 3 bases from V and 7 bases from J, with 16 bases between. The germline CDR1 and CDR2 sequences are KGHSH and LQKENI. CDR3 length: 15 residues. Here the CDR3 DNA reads TGTGCCAGCTCACCGCGCGGCAGCAATAGACAGCCCCAGCATTTT. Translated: CASSPRGSNRQPQHF.

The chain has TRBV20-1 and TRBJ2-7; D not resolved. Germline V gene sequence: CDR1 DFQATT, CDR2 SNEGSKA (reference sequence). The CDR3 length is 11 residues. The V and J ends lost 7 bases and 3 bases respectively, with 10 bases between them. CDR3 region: CSVRRHYEQYF. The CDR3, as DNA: TGCAGTGTAAGGCGGCACTACGAGCAGTACTTC.

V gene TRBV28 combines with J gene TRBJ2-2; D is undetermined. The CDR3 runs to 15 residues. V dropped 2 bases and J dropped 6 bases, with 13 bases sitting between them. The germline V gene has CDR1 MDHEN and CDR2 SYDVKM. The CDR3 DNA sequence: TGTGCCAGCAGTTTAATGACGGCTCTGGCCGGGGAGCTGTTTTTT. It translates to CASSLMTALAGELFF.

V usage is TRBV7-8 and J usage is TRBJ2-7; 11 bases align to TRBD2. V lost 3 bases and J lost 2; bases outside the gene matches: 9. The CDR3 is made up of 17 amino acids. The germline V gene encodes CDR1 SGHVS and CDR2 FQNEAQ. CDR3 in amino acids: CASSFPGTSGYTYEQYF. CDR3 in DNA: TGTGCCAGCAGCTTCCCAGGGACTAGCGGATATACCTACGAGCAGTACTTC.

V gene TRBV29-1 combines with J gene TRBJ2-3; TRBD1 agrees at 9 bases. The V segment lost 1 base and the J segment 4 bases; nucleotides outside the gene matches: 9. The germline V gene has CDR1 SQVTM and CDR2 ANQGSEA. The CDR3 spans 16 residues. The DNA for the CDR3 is TGCAGCGTTGAAGGTCACCCGGGACAGGGACCAGATACGCAGTATTTT. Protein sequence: CSVEGHPGQGPDTQYF.

CDR3 in DNA: TGTGCCAGCAGCGTAGGAGGGAGCCGGGACAATGAGCAGTTCTTC. Its protein is CASSVGGSRDNEQFF. The chain carries TRBV9 and TRBJ2-1; possible D gene TRBD2, 5 bases. Germline CDR1 SGDLS, CDR2 YYNGEE. This CDR3 spans 15 amino acids. The V and J ends lost 0 bases and 5 bases respectively, with 12 bases between them.

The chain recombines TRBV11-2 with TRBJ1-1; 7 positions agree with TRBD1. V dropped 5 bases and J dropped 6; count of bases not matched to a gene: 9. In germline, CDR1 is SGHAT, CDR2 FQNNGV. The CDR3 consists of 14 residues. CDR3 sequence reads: CASSARQGRAEAFF. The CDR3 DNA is TGTGCCAGCAGCGCGCGACAGGGTCGGGCTGAAGCTTTCTTT.

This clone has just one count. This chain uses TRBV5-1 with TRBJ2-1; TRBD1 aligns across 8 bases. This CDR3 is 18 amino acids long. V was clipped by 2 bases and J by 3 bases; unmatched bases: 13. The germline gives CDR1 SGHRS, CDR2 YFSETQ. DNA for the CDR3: TGCGCCAGCAGCTTTCGGGGCGGCGGGACAGGCGACTACAATGAGCAGTTCTTC. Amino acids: CASSFRGGGTGDYNEQFF.

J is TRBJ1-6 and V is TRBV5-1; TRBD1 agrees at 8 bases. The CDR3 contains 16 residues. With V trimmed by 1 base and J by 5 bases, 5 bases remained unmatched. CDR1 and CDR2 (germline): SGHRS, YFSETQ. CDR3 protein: CASSLYQGADNSPLHF. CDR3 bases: TGCGCCAGCAGCTTGTATCAGGGGGCAGATAATTCACCCCTCCACTTT. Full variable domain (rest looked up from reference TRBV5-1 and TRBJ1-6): KAGVTQTPRYLIKTRGQQVTLSCSPISGHRSVSWYQQTPGQGLQFLFEYFSETQRNKGNFPGRFSGRQFSNSRSEMNVSTLELGDSALYLCASSLYQGADNSPLHFGNGTRLTVT.

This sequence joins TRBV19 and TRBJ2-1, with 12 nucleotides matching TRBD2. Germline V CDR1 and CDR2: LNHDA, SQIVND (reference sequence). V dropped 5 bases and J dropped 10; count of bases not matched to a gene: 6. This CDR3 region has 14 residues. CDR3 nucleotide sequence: TGTGCCAGTAGTTTTCTAGCGGGAGGGGGGGAGCAGTTCTTC. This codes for CASSFLAGGGEQFF. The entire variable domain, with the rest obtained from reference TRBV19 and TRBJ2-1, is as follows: DGGITQSPKYLFRKEGQNVTLSCEQNLNHDAMYWYRQDPGQGLRLIYYSQIVNDFQKGDIAEGYSVSREKKESFPLTVTSAQKNPTAFYLCASSFLAGGGEQFFGPGTRLTVL.

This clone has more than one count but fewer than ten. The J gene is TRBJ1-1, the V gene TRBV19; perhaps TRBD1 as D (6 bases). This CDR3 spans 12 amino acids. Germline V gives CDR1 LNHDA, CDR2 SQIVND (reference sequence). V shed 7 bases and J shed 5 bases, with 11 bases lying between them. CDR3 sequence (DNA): TGTGCCAGTATGGGGGGCAGAACTGAAGCTTTCTTT. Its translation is CASMGGRTEAFF.

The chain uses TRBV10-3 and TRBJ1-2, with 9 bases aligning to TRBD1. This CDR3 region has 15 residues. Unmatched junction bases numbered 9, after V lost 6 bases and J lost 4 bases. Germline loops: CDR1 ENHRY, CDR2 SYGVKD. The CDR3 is CAISRRDRDPYGYTF. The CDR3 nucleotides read TGTGCCATCAGCCGCCGGGACAGGGACCCCTATGGCTACACCTTC.

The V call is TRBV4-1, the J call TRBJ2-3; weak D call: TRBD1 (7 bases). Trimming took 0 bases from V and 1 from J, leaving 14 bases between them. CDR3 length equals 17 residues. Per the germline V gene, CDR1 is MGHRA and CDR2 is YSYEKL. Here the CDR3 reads CASSQDVRGAGTDTQYF. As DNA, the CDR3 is TGCGCCAGCAGCCAAGATGTCAGGGGGGCCGGCACAGATACGCAGTATTTT.

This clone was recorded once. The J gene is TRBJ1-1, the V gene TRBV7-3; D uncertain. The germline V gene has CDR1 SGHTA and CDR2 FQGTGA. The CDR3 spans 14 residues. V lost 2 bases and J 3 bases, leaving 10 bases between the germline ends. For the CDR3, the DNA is TGTGCCAGCAGCTTATATTTTGTTGACACTGAAGCTTTCTTT. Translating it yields CASSLYFVDTEAFF.

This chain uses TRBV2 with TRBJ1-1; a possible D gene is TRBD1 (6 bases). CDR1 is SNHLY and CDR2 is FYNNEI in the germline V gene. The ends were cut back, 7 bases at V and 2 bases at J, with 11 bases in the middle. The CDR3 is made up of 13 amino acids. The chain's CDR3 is CASNEGVNTEAFF. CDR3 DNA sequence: TGTGCCAGCAACGAGGGGGTTAACACTGAAGCTTTCTTT.

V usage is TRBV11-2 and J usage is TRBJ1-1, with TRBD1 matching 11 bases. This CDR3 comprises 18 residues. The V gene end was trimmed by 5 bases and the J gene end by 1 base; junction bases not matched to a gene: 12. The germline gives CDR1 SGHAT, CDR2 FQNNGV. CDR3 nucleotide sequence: TGTGCCAGCAGCACCCTAACCGGGACAGGGGGAGCGAACACTGAAGCTTTCTTT. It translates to CASSTLTGTGGANTEAFF.

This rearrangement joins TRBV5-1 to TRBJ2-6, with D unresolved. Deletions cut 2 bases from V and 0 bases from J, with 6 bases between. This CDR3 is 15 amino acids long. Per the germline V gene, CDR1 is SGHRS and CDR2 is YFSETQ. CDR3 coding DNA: TGCGCCAGCAGCTTTGGTTACTCTGGGGCCAACGTCCTGACTTTC. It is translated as CASSFGYSGANVLTF.